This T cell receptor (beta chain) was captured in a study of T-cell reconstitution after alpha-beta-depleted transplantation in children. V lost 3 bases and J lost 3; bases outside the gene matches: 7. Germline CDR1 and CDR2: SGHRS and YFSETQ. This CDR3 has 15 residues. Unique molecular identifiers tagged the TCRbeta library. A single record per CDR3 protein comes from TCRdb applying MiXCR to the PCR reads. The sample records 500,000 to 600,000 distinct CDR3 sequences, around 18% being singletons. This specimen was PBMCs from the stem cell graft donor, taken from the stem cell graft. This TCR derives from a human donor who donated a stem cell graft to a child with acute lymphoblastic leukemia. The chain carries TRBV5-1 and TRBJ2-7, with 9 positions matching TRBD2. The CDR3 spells CASSSIAGEGYEQYF. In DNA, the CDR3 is TGCGCCAGCAGCTCCATAGCGGGAGAGGGCTACGAGCAGTACTTC.